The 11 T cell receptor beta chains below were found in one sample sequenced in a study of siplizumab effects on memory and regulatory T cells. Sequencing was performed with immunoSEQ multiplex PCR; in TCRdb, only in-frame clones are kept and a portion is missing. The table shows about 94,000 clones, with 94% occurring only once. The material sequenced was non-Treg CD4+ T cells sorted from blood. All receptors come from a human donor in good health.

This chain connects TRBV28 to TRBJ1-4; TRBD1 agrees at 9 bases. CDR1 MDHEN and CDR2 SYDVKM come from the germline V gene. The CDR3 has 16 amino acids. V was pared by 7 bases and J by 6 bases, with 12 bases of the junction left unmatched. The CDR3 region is CASTNNDRGYYEKLFF. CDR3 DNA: TGTGCCAGCACCAACAACGACAGGGGGTACTATGAAAAACTGTTTTTT.

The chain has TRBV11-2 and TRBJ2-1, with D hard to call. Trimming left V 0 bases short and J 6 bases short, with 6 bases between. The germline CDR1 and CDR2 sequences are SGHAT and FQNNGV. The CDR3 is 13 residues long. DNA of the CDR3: TGTGCCAGCAGCTTAGATCATCTCAATGAGCAGTTCTTC. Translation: CASSLDHLNEQFF.

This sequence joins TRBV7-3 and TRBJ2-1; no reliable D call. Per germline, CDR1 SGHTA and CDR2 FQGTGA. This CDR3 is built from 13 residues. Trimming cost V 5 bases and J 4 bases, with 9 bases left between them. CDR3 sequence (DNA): TGTGCCAGCAGCCCCGGGCAATACAATGAGCAGTTCTTC. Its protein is CASSPGQYNEQFF. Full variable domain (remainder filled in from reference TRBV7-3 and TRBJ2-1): GAGVSQTPSNKVTEKGKYVELRCDPISGHTALYWYRQSLGQGPEFLIYFQGTGAADDSGLPNDRFFAVRPEGSVSTLKIQRTERGDSAVYLCASSPGQYNEQFFGPGTRLTVL.

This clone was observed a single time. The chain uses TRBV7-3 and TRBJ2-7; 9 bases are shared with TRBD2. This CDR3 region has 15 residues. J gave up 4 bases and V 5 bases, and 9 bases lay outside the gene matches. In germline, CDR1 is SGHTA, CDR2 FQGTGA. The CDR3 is CASSRQAGGRYEQYF. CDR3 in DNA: TGTGCCAGCAGCCGTCAAGCGGGGGGACGTTACGAGCAGTACTTC. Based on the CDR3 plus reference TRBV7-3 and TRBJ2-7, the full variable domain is GAGVSQTPSNKVTEKGKYVELRCDPISGHTALYWYRQSLGQGPEFLIYFQGTGAADDSGLPNDRFFAVRPEGSVSTLKIQRTERGDSAVYLCASSRQAGGRYEQYFGPGTRLTVT.

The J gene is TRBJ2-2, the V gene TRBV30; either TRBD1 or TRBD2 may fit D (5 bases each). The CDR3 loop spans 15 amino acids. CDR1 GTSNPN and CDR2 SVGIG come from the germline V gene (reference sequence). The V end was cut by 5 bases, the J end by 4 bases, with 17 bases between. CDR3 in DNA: TGTGCCTGGGGTATTCGGCAGGGAGCCACCGGGGAGCTGTTTTTT. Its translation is CAWGIRQGATGELFF.

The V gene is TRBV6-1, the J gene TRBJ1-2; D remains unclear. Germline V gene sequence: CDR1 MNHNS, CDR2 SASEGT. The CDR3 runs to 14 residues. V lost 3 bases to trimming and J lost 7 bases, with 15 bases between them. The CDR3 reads CASSDTAEPSGYTF. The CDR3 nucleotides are TGTGCCAGCAGTGACACCGCAGAGCCGAGTGGCTACACCTTC.

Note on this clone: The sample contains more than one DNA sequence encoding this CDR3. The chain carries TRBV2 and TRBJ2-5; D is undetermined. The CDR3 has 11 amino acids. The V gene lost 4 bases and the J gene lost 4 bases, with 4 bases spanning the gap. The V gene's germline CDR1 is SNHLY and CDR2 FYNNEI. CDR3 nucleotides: TGTGCCAGCAGTGTACGAGAGACCCAGTACTTC. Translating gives CASSVRETQYF.

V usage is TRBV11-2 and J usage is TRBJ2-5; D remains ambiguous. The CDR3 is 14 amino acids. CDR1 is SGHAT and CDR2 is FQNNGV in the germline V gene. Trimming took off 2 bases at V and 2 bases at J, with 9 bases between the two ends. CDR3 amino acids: CASSLNPLQETQYF. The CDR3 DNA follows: TGTGCCAGCAGCTTAAATCCTCTTCAAGAGACCCAGTACTTC.

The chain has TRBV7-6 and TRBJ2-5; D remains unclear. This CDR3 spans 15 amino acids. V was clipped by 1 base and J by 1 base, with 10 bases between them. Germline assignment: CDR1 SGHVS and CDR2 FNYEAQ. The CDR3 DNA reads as TGTGCCAGCAGCTTAGGATCCTCCCTCCAAGAGACCCAGTACTTC. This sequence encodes CASSLGSSLQETQYF.

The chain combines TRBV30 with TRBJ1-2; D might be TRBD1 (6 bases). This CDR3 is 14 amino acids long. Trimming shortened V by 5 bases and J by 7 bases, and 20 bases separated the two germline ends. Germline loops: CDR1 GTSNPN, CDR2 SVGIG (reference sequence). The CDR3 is CAWGIEGGVGGYTF. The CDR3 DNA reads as TGTGCCTGGGGGATAGAGGGGGGCGTTGGTGGCTACACCTTC.

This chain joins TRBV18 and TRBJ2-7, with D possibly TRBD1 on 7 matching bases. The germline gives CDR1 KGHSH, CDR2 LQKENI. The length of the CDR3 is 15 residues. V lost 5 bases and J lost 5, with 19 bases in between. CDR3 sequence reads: CASSRRQGGIHEQYF. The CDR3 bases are TGTGCCAGCTCAAGACGACAGGGAGGTATCCACGAGCAGTACTTC.